This T cell receptor (beta chain) was recorded in a study of blood T cell repertoires in COVID-19. J was trimmed by 5 bases and V by 5 bases; bases with no gene match: 0. The CDR3 has 13 residues. Per the original methods: Reference gene primer amplification gave estimated nucleated cell counts. The protocol was immunoSEQ multiplex PCR, while the TCRdb copy is restricted to in-frame clones and leaves out a portion. V and J calls plus clone size are reproduced from that table; the DNA served to infer D and trimming. Here the sample spans about 200,000 clones, 89% being singletons. In assigning cohorts, the study relied on participant-reported clinical history.

This sequence joins TRBV12-3 or TRBV12-4 and TRBJ2-2, with 9 bases aligning to TRBD1. Sequenced: PBMCs or T cells enriched from blood (not recorded which). The TCR comes from a woman aged 40 to 50 with acute COVID-19. CDR3 bases: TGTGCCAGCAGTGGACAGGGGACCGGGGAGCTGTTTTTT. Residues: CASSGQGTGELFF.